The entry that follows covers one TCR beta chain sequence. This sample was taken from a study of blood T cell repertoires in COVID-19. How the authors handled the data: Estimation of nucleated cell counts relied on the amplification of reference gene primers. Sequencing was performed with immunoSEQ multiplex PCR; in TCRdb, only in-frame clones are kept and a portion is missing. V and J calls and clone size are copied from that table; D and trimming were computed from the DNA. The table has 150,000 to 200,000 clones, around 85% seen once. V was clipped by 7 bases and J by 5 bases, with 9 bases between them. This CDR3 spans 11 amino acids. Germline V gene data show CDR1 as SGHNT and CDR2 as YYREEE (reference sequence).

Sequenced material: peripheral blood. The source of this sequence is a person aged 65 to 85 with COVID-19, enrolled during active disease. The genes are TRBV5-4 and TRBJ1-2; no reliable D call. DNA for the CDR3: TGTGCCAGCGGAGATCAGTATGGCTACACCTTC. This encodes CASGDQYGYTF.